A selection of T cell receptor beta chains follows, all from one sample in a study of OX40 agonist ivuxolimab in advanced cancers. The data were produced by immunoSEQ multiplex PCR, yet TCRdb's version contains in-frame clones alone and is incomplete. The table records about 65,000 clones, about four fifths of them present only once. Source: CD4+ or CD8+ T cells sorted from blood, taken in a trial of the OX40 agonist ivuxolimab. Source of these receptors: an adult with an advanced solid tumor such as melanoma, head and neck, liver or kidney cancer. Each CDR3 is given with its conserved first and last residue. D genes are given only for firm matches. Not every row has a clone size; where given, it reads once, few, many or a size class.

cdr3_length: 13
d_call: NA
j_call: TRBJ2-3
clone_size: few
v_call: TRBV7-2
cdr3_nt: TGTGCCAGCAGTTATCCGGGGGCAGATACGCAGTATTTT
cdr3_aa: CASSYPGADTQYF

cdr3_length: 15
d_call: NA
j_call: TRBJ1-1
clone_size: NA
v_call: TRBV27
cdr3_nt: TGTGCCAGCAGTTTATCGGTCAGGGGATGGGGTGAAGCTTTCTTT
cdr3_aa: CASSLSVRGWGEAFF

cdr3_length: 15
d_call: TRBD2
j_call: TRBJ2-7
clone_size: NA
v_call: TRBV5-1
cdr3_nt: TGCGCCAGCAGCTCCGGGACTAGCGCTTCCTACGAGCAGTACTTC
cdr3_aa: CASSSGTSASYEQYF

cdr3_length: 16
d_call: TRBD1
j_call: TRBJ1-1
clone_size: once
v_call: TRBV4-1
cdr3_nt: TGCGCCAGCAGCCAAGAATGGGGACAGACCGCAGGGGGAGCTTTCTTT
cdr3_aa: CASSQEWGQTAGGAFF

cdr3_length: 13
d_call: TRBD1
j_call: TRBJ1-2
clone_size: once
v_call: TRBV9
cdr3_nt: TGTGCCAGCAGCCTTCAGGGGGGTGAAGGCTACACCTTC
cdr3_aa: CASSLQGGEGYTF

cdr3_length: 15
d_call: TRBD2
j_call: TRBJ2-5
clone_size: NA
v_call: TRBV5-4
cdr3_nt: TGTGCCAGCAGCTTATCTAGCGGGAGGCAAGAGACCCAGTACTTC
cdr3_aa: CASSLSSGRQETQYF

cdr3_length: 16
d_call: NA
j_call: TRBJ1-3
clone_size: NA
v_call: TRBV10-3
cdr3_nt: TGTGCCATCAGTGAGGTTACAGCCTTCTCTGGAAACACCATATATTTT
cdr3_aa: CAISEVTAFSGNTIYF

cdr3_length: 15
d_call: NA
j_call: TRBJ2-2
clone_size: few
v_call: TRBV5-1
cdr3_nt: TGCGCCAGCAGCTTGGCGGGAGCAAGGACCGGGGAGCTGTTTTTT
cdr3_aa: CASSLAGARTGELFF

cdr3_length: 17
d_call: TRBD1
j_call: TRBJ1-5
clone_size: NA
v_call: TRBV15
cdr3_nt: TGTGCCACCAGCAGAGATAGGTGGACAGGGGCCAATCAGCCCCAGCATTTT
cdr3_aa: CATSRDRWTGANQPQHF

cdr3_length: 17
d_call: NA
j_call: TRBJ1-2
clone_size: few
v_call: TRBV4-1
cdr3_nt: TGCGCCAGCAGCCAAGTAACCGGAGGGGAGCTCGGTTCTGGCTACACCTTC
cdr3_aa: CASSQVTGGELGSGYTF

cdr3_length: 15
d_call: TRBD1
j_call: TRBJ1-4
clone_size: NA
v_call: TRBV6-5
cdr3_nt: TGTGCCAGCAGTTCCGGGGACAGGGGGCCTGAAAAACTGTTTTTT
cdr3_aa: CASSSGDRGPEKLFF

cdr3_length: 13
d_call: NA
j_call: TRBJ2-6
clone_size: NA
v_call: TRBV2
cdr3_nt: TGTGCCAGCAGTCAAAGTCGGGCCAACGTCCTGACTTTC
cdr3_aa: CASSQSRANVLTF

cdr3_length: 15
d_call: NA
j_call: TRBJ2-7
clone_size: NA
v_call: TRBV6-6
cdr3_nt: TGTGCCAGCAGACCCGGACTCGCCGAAACCTACGAGCAGTACTTC
cdr3_aa: CASRPGLAETYEQYF

cdr3_length: 14
d_call: TRBD2
j_call: TRBJ2-3
clone_size: once
v_call: TRBV18
cdr3_nt: TGTGCCAGCTCGCCAGCGGGAGTCACAGATACGCAGTATTTT
cdr3_aa: CASSPAGVTDTQYF

cdr3_length: 15
d_call: NA
j_call: TRBJ2-5
clone_size: once
v_call: TRBV5-1
cdr3_nt: TGCGCCAGCAGCTCCACCGGGACGTTGGGAGAGACCCAGTACTTC
cdr3_aa: CASSSTGTLGETQYF

cdr3_length: 14
d_call: NA
j_call: TRBJ2-2
clone_size: NA
v_call: TRBV9
cdr3_nt: TGTGCCAGCAGCGTAGAACCGAACACCGGGGAGCTGTTTTTT
cdr3_aa: CASSVEPNTGELFF

cdr3_length: 13
d_call: NA
j_call: TRBJ2-2
clone_size: once
v_call: TRBV7-2
cdr3_nt: TGTGCCAGCAGCCATGGGAGAAACGGGGAGCTGTTTTTT
cdr3_aa: CASSHGRNGELFF

cdr3_length: 13
d_call: NA
j_call: TRBJ2-3
clone_size: NA
v_call: TRBV4-2
cdr3_nt: TGTGCCAGCAGCCAATCACCCACAGATACGCAGTATTTT
cdr3_aa: CASSQSPTDTQYF

cdr3_length: 15
d_call: NA
j_call: TRBJ2-1
clone_size: NA
v_call: TRBV25-1
cdr3_nt: TGTGCCAGCAGTGAATTTCGTTCGGGGGACGGCGAGCAGTTCTTC
cdr3_aa: CASSEFRSGDGEQFF

cdr3_length: 11
d_call: NA
j_call: TRBJ1-1
clone_size: once
v_call: TRBV18
cdr3_nt: TGTGCCAGCTCGCTAGGGGGTGAAGCTTTCTTT
cdr3_aa: CASSLGGEAFF

cdr3_length: 16
d_call: TRBD1
j_call: TRBJ1-2
clone_size: NA
v_call: TRBV28
cdr3_nt: TGTGCCAGCAGTTTAGGGACAGGGGGCTTCCACTATGGCTACACCTTC
cdr3_aa: CASSLGTGGFHYGYTF

cdr3_length: 13
d_call: NA
j_call: TRBJ2-5
clone_size: NA
v_call: TRBV7-9
cdr3_nt: TGTGCCAGCAGCTTCTTCTCTAGGGAGACCCAGTACTTC
cdr3_aa: CASSFFSRETQYF

cdr3_length: 17
d_call: NA
j_call: TRBJ1-3
clone_size: NA
v_call: TRBV4-3
cdr3_nt: TGCGCCAGCAGCCAAGATGGGTACGGTCCCTCTGGAAACACCATATATTTT
cdr3_aa: CASSQDGYGPSGNTIYF

cdr3_length: 17
d_call: NA
j_call: TRBJ1-4
clone_size: NA
v_call: TRBV19
cdr3_nt: TGTGCCAGTAGTATAGGGCCCTATCTTGCGGGGGATGAAAAACTGTTTTTT
cdr3_aa: CASSIGPYLAGDEKLFF

cdr3_length: 14
d_call: NA
j_call: TRBJ2-3
clone_size: NA
v_call: TRBV30
cdr3_nt: TGTGCCAGAAGGGAGTCTACTCTCACAGATACGCAGTATTTT
cdr3_aa: CARRESTLTDTQYF

cdr3_length: 16
d_call: NA
j_call: TRBJ2-5
clone_size: NA
v_call: TRBV7-2
cdr3_nt: TGTGCCAGCAGCTTAGATGGCCCAGGGGCTGGGGAGACCCAGTACTTC
cdr3_aa: CASSLDGPGAGETQYF

cdr3_length: 14
d_call: NA
j_call: TRBJ1-1
clone_size: NA
v_call: TRBV5-1
cdr3_nt: TGCGCCAGCAGCTTTATGGGGGGGCACACTGAAGCTTTCTTT
cdr3_aa: CASSFMGGHTEAFF

cdr3_length: 16
d_call: TRBD2
j_call: TRBJ2-2
clone_size: NA
v_call: TRBV2
cdr3_nt: TGTGCCAGCAGCCCCATAGCGGGAGAGTACACCGGGGAGCTGTTTTTT
cdr3_aa: CASSPIAGEYTGELFF

cdr3_length: 16
d_call: TRBD1
j_call: TRBJ2-7
clone_size: NA
v_call: TRBV4-2
cdr3_nt: TGTGCCAGCAGCCGACTACCGGGACAGGGGGCCTACGAGCAGTACTTC
cdr3_aa: CASSRLPGQGAYEQYF

cdr3_length: 12
d_call: NA
j_call: TRBJ1-2
clone_size: NA
v_call: TRBV29-1
cdr3_nt: TGCAGCGTCGAACCTGATCAGTCGGGCTACACCTTC
cdr3_aa: CSVEPDQSGYTF

cdr3_length: 17
d_call: TRBD2
j_call: TRBJ2-1
clone_size: NA
v_call: TRBV4-2
cdr3_nt: TGTGCCAGCAGCCCCCACCCACTAGCGGGAGGGCCAAGGGAACAGTTCTTC
cdr3_aa: CASSPHPLAGGPREQFF

cdr3_length: 12
d_call: NA
j_call: TRBJ2-5
clone_size: NA
v_call: TRBV7-2
cdr3_nt: TGTGCCAGCAGCAGGGAGCGAGAGACCCAGTACTTC
cdr3_aa: CASSRERETQYF

cdr3_length: 15
d_call: NA
j_call: TRBJ2-7
clone_size: NA
v_call: TRBV5-5
cdr3_nt: TGTGCCAGCAGCTACATGCGGCTCCCGGTATACGAGCAGTACTTC
cdr3_aa: CASSYMRLPVYEQYF

cdr3_length: 17
d_call: NA
j_call: TRBJ1-2
clone_size: NA
v_call: TRBV18
cdr3_nt: TGTGCCAGCTCACCACCATCACAACCGGAAGGCAACTATGGCTACACCTTC
cdr3_aa: CASSPPSQPEGNYGYTF

cdr3_length: 14
d_call: NA
j_call: TRBJ1-1
clone_size: NA
v_call: TRBV19
cdr3_nt: TGTGCCAGTAGACGGGGACCGATTGTGACTGAAGCTTTCTTT
cdr3_aa: CASRRGPIVTEAFF

cdr3_length: 15
d_call: NA
j_call: TRBJ2-5
clone_size: few
v_call: TRBV15
cdr3_nt: TGTGCCACCAGCAGAGATGGTTTGATGGAAGAGACCCAGTACTTC
cdr3_aa: CATSRDGLMEETQYF

cdr3_length: 15
d_call: NA
j_call: TRBJ2-7
clone_size: NA
v_call: TRBV5-1
cdr3_nt: TGCGCCAGCAGCTTGACGGAGGGCTATACCTACGAGCAGTACTTC
cdr3_aa: CASSLTEGYTYEQYF

cdr3_length: 14
d_call: TRBD2
j_call: TRBJ2-5
clone_size: NA
v_call: TRBV12-5
cdr3_nt: TGTGCTAGTGGTTTCGGGGCGGGAGAAGAGACCCAGTACTTC
cdr3_aa: CASGFGAGEETQYF

cdr3_length: 13
d_call: NA
j_call: TRBJ1-2
clone_size: NA
v_call: TRBV12-5
cdr3_nt: TGTGCCCAACGACCACAGGCTAACTATGGCTACACCTTC
cdr3_aa: CAQRPQANYGYTF

cdr3_length: 15
d_call: NA
j_call: TRBJ2-1
clone_size: few
v_call: TRBV7-3
cdr3_nt: TGTGCCAGCAGCTTATACCCGGGAGAGGACAATGAGCAGTTCTTC
cdr3_aa: CASSLYPGEDNEQFF

cdr3_length: 16
d_call: NA
j_call: TRBJ1-4
clone_size: few
v_call: TRBV5-1
cdr3_nt: TGCGCCAGCACCGTAGGCCGAGGCTCGACTAATGAAAAACTGTTTTTT
cdr3_aa: CASTVGRGSTNEKLFF

cdr3_length: 15
d_call: NA
j_call: TRBJ2-3
clone_size: NA
v_call: TRBV5-1
cdr3_nt: TGCGCCAGCAGTCGTAGCCTCGCTAGCACAGATACGCAGTATTTT
cdr3_aa: CASSRSLASTDTQYF

cdr3_length: 13
d_call: NA
j_call: TRBJ1-1
clone_size: NA
v_call: TRBV16
cdr3_nt: TGTGCCAGCAGTCCCGGACGGGGCACTGAAGCTTTCTTT
cdr3_aa: CASSPGRGTEAFF

cdr3_length: 14
d_call: TRBD1
j_call: TRBJ1-3
clone_size: NA
v_call: TRBV7-2
cdr3_nt: TGTGCCAGCAGCTTAGCGACAGGGCGAAACACCATATATTTT
cdr3_aa: CASSLATGRNTIYF

cdr3_length: 15
d_call: NA
j_call: TRBJ2-3
clone_size: few
v_call: TRBV30
cdr3_nt: TGTGCCTGGAGTGGGCTGGGAGCCGTCAGGGATACGCAGTATTTT
cdr3_aa: CAWSGLGAVRDTQYF

cdr3_length: 15
d_call: TRBD1
j_call: TRBJ1-2
clone_size: NA
v_call: TRBV18
cdr3_nt: TGTGCCAGCTCAATGGGGACAGGGACTAACTATGGCTACACCTTC
cdr3_aa: CASSMGTGTNYGYTF

cdr3_length: 15
d_call: NA
j_call: TRBJ2-1
clone_size: NA
v_call: TRBV7-3
cdr3_nt: TGTGCCAGCAGCTTAGGGGGTTCAAGTTTCGATGAGCAGTTCTTC
cdr3_aa: CASSLGGSSFDEQFF

cdr3_length: 14
d_call: NA
j_call: TRBJ1-1
clone_size: NA
v_call: TRBV2
cdr3_nt: TGTGCCAGCAGTTACGAAACAGCGAACACTGAAGCTTTCTTT
cdr3_aa: CASSYETANTEAFF

cdr3_length: 11
d_call: NA
j_call: TRBJ2-1
clone_size: few
v_call: TRBV7-9
cdr3_nt: TGTGCCAGCAGCGAGGGCGGGGATCGGTTCTTC
cdr3_aa: CASSEGGDRFF

cdr3_length: 15
d_call: TRBD2
j_call: TRBJ2-3
clone_size: NA
v_call: TRBV9
cdr3_nt: TGTGCCAGCAGCCGTAGCTCCCGACTAGCTGGTACGCAGTATTTT
cdr3_aa: CASSRSSRLAGTQYF

cdr3_length: 13
d_call: TRBD1
j_call: TRBJ1-1
clone_size: NA
v_call: TRBV19
cdr3_nt: TGTGCCAGTAGTACACGGGACAGTTCTGAAGCTTTCTTT
cdr3_aa: CASSTRDSSEAFF

cdr3_length: 14
d_call: NA
j_call: TRBJ2-5
clone_size: NA
v_call: TRBV6-5
cdr3_nt: TGTGCCAGCAGTCTGTATCCAGGGGAAGAGACCCAGTACTTC
cdr3_aa: CASSLYPGEETQYF

cdr3_length: 14
d_call: NA
j_call: TRBJ2-1
clone_size: once
v_call: TRBV19
cdr3_nt: TGTGCCAGTATGGTCGTCGGCCTATACAATGAGCAGTTCTTC
cdr3_aa: CASMVVGLYNEQFF

cdr3_length: 14
d_call: NA
j_call: TRBJ1-2
clone_size: NA
v_call: TRBV19
cdr3_nt: TGTGCCAGTACTTCAACCCAGCAGCTCTATGGCTACACCTTC
cdr3_aa: CASTSTQQLYGYTF

cdr3_length: 16
d_call: TRBD1
j_call: TRBJ2-3
clone_size: NA
v_call: TRBV7-9
cdr3_nt: TGTGCCAGCACCCTATCAGGGGGCTTTTATGGAGATACGCAGTATTTT
cdr3_aa: CASTLSGGFYGDTQYF

cdr3_length: 12
d_call: NA
j_call: TRBJ2-1
clone_size: few
v_call: TRBV7-6
cdr3_nt: TGTGCCAGCAGCTTAGTCTACAATGAGCAGTTCTTC
cdr3_aa: CASSLVYNEQFF

cdr3_length: 14
d_call: TRBD2
j_call: TRBJ2-3
clone_size: NA
v_call: TRBV6-6
cdr3_nt: TGTGCCAGCGGGTCGGGAGGGAGCACAGATACGCAGTATTTT
cdr3_aa: CASGSGGSTDTQYF